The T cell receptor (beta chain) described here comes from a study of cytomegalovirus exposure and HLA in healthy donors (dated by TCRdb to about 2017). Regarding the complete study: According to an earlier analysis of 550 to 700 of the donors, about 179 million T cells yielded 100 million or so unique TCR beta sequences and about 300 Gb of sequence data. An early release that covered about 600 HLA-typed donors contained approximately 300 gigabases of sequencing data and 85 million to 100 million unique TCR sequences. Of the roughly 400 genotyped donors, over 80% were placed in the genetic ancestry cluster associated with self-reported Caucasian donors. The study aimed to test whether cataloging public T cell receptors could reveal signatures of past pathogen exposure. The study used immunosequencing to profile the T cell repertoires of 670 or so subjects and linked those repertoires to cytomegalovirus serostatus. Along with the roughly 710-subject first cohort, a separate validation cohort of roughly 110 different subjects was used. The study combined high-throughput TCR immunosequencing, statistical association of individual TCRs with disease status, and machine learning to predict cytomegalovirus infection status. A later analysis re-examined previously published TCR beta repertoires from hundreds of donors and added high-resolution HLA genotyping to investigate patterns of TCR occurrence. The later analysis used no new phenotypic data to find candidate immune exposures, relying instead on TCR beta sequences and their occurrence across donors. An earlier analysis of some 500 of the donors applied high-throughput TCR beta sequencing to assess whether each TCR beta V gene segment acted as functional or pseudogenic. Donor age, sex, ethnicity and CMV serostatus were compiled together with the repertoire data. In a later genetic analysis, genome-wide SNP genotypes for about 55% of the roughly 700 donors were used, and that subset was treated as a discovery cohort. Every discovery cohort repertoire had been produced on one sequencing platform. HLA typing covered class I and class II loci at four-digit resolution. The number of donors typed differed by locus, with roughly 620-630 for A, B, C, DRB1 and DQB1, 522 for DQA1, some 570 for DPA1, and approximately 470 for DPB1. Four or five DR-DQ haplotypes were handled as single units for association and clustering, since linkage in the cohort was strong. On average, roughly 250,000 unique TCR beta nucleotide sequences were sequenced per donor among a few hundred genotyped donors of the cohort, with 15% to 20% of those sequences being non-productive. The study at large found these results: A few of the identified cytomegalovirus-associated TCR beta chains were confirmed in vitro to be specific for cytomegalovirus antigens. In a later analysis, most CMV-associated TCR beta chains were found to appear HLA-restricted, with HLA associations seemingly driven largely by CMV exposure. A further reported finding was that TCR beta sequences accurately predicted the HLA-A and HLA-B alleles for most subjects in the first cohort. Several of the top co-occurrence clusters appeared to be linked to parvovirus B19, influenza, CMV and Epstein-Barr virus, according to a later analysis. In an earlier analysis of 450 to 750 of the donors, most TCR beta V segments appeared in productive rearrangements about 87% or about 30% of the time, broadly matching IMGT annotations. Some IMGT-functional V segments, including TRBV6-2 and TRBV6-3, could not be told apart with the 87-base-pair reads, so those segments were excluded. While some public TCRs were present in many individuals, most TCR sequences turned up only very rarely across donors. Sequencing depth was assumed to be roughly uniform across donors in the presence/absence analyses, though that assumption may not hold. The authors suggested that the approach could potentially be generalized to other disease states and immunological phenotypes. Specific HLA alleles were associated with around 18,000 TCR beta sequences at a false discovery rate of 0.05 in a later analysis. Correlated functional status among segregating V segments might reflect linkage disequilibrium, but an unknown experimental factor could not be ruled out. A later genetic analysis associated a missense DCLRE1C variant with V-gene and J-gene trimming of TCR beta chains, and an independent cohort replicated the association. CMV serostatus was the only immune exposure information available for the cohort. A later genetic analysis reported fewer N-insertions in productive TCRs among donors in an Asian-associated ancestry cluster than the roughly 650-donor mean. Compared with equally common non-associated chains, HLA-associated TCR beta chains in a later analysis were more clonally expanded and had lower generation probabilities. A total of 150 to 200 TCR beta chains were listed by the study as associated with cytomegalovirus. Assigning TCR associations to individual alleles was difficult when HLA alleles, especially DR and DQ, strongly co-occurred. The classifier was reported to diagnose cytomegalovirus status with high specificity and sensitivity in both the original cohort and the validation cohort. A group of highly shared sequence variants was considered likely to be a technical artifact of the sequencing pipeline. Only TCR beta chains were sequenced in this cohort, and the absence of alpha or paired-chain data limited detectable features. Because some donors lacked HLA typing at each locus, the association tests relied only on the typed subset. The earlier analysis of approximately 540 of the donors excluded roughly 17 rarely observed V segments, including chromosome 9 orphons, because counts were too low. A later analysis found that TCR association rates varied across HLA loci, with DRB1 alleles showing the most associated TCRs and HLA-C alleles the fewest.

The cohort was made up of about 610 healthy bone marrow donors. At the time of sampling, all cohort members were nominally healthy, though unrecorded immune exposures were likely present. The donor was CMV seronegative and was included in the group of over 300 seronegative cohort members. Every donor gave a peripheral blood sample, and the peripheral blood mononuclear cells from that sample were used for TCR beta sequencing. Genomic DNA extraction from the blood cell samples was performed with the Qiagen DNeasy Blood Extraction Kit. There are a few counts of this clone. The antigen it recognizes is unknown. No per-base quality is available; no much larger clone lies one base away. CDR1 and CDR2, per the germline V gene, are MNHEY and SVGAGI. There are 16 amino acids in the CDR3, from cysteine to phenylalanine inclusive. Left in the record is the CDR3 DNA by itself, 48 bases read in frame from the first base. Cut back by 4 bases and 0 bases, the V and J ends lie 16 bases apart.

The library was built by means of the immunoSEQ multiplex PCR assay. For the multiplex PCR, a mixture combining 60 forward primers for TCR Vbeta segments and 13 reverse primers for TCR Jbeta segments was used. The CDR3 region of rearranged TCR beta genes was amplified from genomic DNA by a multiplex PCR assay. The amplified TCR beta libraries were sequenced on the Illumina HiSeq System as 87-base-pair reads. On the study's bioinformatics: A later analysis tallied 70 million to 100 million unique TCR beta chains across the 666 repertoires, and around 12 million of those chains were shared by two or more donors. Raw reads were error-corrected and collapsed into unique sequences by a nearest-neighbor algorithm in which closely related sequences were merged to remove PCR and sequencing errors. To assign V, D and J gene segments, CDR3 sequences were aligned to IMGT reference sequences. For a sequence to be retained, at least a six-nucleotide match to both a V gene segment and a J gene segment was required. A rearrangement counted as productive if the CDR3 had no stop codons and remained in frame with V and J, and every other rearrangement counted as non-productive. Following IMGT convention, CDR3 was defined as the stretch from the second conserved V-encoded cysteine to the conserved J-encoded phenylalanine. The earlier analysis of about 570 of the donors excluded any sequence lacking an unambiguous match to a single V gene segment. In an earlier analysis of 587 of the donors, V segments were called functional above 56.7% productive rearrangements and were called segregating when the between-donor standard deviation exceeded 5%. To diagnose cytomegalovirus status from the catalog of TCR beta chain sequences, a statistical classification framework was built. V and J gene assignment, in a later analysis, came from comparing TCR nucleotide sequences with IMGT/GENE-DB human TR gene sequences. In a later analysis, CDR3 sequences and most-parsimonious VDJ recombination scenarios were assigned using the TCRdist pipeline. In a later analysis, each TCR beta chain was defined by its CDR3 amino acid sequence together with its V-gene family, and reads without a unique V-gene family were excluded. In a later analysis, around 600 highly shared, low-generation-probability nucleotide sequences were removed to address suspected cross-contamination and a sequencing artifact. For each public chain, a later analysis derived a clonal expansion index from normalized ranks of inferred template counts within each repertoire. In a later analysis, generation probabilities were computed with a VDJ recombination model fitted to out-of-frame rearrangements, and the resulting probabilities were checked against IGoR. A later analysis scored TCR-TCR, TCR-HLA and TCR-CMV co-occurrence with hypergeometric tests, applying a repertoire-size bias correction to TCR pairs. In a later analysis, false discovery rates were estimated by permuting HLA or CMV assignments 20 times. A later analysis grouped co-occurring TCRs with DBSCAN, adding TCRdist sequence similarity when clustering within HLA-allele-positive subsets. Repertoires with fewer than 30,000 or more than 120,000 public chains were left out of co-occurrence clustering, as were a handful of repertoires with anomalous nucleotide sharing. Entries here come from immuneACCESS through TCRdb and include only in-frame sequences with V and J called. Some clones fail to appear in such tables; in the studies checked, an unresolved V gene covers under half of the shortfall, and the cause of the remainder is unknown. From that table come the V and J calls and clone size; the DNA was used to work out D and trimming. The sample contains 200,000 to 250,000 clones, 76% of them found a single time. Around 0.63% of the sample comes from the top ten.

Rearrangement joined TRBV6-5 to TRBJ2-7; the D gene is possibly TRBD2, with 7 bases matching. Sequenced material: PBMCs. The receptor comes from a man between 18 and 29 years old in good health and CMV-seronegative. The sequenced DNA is TGTGCCAGCAGTTTGGGGGGGGCCCCTATCTCCTACGAGCAGTACTTC. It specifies CASSLGGAPISYEQYF.